This T cell receptor beta chain was identified during a study of T cell responses to AZD1222 COVID-19 vaccine. Study results and caveats: The donor cohort was predominantly white British with a female majority, and clonal diversity may have been underestimated. Regions 160-218 and 743-854 dominated among vaccine-associated CD4 TCRs spanning spike. Repertoire sampling was restricted to post-peak T cell response timepoints. At study baseline, merely six AZD1222 recipients were seropositive.

Concerning this clone: Its antigen remains unidentified.

Germline assignment: CDR1 WSHSY and CDR2 SAAADI. V was trimmed by 3 bases and J by 5 bases, leaving 16 bases between them. The CDR3 spans 15 residues. Using immunoSEQ multiplex PCR, the repertoire was profiled, and TCRdb retains in-frame clones only, with some absent. The sample yields 150,000 to 200,000 clones, around 89% seen once. The receptor was isolated from an adult in good health. Sequenced here: peripheral blood, sampled on day 0 of AZD1222 vaccination. The gene calls are TRBV10-2 and TRBJ1-2, with D perhaps matching TRBD1 (6 bases). The CDR3 DNA reads TGCGCCAGCAGTGACCCCGGGACACTGAAATATGGCTACACCTTC. It specifies CASSDPGTLKYGYTF.